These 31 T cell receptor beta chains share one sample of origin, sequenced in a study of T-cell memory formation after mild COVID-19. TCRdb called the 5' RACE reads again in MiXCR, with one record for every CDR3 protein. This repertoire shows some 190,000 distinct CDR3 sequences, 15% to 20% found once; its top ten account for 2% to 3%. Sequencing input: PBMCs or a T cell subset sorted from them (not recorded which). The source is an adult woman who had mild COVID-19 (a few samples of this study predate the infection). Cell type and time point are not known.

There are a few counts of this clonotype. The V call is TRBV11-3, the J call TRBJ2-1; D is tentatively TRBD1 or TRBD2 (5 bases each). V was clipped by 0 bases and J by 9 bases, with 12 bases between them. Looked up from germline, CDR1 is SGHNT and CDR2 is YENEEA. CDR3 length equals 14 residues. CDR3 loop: CASSLEGPRSEQFF. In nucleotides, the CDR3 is TGTGCCAGCAGCTTAGAGGGACCTAGGAGTGAGCAGTTCTTC.

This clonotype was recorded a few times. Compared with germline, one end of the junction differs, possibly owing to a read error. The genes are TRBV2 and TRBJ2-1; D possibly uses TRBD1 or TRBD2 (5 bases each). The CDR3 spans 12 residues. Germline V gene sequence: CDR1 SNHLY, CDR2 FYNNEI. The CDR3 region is CASSEGDPTQLF. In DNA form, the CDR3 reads TGTGCCAGCAGTGAAGGGGACCCCACACAGCTCTTC.

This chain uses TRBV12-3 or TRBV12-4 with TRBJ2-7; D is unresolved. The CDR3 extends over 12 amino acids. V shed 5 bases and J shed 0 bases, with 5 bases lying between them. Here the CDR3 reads CASSLLSYEQYF. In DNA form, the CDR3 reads TGTGCCAGCAGTCTCCTCTCCTACGAGCAGTACTTC.

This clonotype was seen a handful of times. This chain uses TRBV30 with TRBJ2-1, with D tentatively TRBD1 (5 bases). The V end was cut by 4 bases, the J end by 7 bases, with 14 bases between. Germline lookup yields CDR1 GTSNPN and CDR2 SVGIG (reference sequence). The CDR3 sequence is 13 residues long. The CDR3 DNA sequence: TGTGCCTGGATGCTCCAGGGTGGGAATGAGCAGTTCTTC. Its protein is CAWMLQGGNEQFF.

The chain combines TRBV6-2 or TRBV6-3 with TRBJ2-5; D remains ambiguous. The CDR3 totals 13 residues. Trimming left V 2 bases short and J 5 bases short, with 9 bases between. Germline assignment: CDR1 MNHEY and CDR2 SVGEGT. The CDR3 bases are TGTGCCAGCAGTTACGGCCCTTTGGAGACCCAGTACTTC. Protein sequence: CASSYGPLETQYF.

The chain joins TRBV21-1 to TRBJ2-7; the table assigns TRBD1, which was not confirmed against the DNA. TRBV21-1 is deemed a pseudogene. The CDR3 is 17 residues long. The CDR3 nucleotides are TGTGCCAGCAGCAATCGGCCCACAGGGGGCTTACGGAACGAGCAGTACTTC. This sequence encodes CASSNRPTGGLRNEQYF.

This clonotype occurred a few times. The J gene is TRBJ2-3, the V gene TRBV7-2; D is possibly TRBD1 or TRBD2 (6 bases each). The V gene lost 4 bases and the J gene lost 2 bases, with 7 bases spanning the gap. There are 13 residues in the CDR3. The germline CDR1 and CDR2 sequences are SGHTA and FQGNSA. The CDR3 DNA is TGTGCCAGCAGCTGGGGGGCCACAGATACGCAGTATTTT. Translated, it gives CASSWGATDTQYF.

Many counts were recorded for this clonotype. This CDR3 reads CATSDPPAYEQYF. The CDR3 nucleotides read TGTGCCACCAGTGATCCCCCGGCTTACGAGCAGTACTTC. The chain employs TRBV24-1 and TRBJ2-7; D is undetermined. Germline V CDR1 and CDR2: KGHDR, SFDVKD. V lost 3 bases and J lost 4, with 9 bases in between. This CDR3 region has 13 residues.

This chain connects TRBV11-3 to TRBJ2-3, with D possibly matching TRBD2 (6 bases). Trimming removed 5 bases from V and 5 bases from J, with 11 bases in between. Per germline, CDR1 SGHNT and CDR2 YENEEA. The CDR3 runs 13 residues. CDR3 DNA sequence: TGTGCCAGCAGCGGGGGGACGGAAGATACGCAGTATTTT. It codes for CASSGGTEDTQYF.

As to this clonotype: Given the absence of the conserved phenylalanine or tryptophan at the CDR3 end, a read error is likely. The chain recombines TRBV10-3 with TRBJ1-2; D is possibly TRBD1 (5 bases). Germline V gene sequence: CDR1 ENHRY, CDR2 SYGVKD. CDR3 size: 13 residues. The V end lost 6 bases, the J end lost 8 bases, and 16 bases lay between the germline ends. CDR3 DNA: TGTGCCATCAGAACCGGGACGGAGATGGGCTACACCTTA. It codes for CAIRTGTEMGYTL.

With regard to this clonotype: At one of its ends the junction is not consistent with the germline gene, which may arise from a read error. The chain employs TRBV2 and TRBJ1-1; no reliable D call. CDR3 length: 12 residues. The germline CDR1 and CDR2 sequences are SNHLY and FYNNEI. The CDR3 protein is CASSVRNTEAYF. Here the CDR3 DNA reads TGTGCCAGCAGTGTGAGGAACACTGAAGCTTACTTT.

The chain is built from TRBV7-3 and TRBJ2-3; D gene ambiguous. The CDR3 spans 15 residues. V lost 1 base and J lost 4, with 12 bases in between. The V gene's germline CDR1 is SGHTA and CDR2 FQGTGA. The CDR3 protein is CASSLIGSTADTQYF. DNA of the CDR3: TGTGCCAGCAGCTTAATCGGTTCTACAGCAGATACGCAGTATTTT.

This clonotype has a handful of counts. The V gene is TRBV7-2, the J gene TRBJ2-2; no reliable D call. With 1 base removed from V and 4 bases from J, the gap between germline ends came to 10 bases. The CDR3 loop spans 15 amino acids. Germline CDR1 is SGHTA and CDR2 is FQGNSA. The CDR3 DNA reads TGTGCCAGCAGCTTAGACGGCTTATTCACCGGGGAGCTGTTTTTT. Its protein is CASSLDGLFTGELFF. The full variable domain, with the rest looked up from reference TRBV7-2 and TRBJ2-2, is GAGVSQSPSNKVTEKGKDVELRCDPISGHTALYWYRQSLGQGLEFLIYFQGNSAPDKSGLPSDRFSAERTGGSVSTLTIQRTQQEDSAVYLCASSLDGLFTGELFFGEGSRLTVL.

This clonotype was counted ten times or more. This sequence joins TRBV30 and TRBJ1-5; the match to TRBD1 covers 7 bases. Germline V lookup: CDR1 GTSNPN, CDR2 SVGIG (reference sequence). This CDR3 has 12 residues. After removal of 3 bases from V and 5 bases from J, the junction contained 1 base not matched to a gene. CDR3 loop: CAWRQGDQPQHF. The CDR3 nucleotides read TGTGCCTGGAGGCAGGGGGATCAGCCCCAGCATTTT.

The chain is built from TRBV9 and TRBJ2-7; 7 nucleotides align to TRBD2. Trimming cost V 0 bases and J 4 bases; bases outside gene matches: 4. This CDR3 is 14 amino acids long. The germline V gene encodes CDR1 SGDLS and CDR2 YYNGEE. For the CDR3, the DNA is TGTGCCAGCAGCGTAGATAGGGAGGGGTACGAGCAGTACTTC. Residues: CASSVDREGYEQYF.

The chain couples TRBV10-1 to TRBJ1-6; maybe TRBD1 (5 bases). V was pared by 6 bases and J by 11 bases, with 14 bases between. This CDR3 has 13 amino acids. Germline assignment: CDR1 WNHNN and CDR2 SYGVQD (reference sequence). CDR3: CASRRGVMPPLHF. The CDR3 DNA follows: TGCGCCAGCAGGAGGGGAGTGATGCCACCCCTCCACTTT.

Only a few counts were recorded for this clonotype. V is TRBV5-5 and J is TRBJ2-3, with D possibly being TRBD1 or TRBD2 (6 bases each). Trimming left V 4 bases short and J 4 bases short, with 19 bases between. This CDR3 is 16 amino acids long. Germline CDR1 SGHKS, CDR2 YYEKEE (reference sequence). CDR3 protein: CASSRVGGSGADTQYF. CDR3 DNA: TGTGCCAGCAGCCGGGTAGGGGGGTCCGGGGCAGATACGCAGTATTTT. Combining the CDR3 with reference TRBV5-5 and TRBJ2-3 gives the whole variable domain DAGVTQSPTHLIKTRGQQVTLRCSPISGHKSVSWYQQVLGQGPQFIFQYYEKEERGRGNFPDRFSARQFPNYSSELNVNALLLGDSALYLCASSRVGGSGADTQYFGPGTRLTVL.

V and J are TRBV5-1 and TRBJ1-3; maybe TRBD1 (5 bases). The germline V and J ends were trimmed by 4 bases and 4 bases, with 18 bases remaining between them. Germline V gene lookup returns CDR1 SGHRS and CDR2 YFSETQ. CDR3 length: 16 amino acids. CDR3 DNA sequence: TGCGCCAGCAGCCCGGCATTGGGACGGCAAGGAAACACCATATATTTT. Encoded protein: CASSPALGRQGNTIYF.

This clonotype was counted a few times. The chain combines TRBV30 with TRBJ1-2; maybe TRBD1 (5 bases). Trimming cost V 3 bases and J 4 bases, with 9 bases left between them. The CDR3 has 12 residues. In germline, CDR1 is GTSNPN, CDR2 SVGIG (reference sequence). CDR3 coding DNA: TGTGCCTGGAGGTCAGGGTTCTATGGCTACACCTTC. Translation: CAWRSGFYGYTF.

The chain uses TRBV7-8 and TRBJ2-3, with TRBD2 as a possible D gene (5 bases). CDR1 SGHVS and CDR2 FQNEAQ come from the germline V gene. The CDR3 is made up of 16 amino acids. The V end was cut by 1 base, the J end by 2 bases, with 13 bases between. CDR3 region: CASSLDPGSNTDTQYF. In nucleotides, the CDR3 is TGTGCCAGCAGCTTAGACCCGGGGTCGAACACAGATACGCAGTATTTT.

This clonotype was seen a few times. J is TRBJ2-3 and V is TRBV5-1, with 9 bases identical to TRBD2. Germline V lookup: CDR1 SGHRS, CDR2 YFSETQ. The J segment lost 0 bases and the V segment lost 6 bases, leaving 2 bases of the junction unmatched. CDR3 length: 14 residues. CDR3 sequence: CASTLAGSTDTQYF. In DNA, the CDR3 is TGCGCCAGCACCCTAGCGGGGAGCACAGATACGCAGTATTTT.

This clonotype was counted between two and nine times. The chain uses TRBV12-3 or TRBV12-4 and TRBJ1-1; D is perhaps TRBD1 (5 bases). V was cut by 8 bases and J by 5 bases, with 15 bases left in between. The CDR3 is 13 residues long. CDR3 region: CASRFTGGTEAFF. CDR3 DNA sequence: TGTGCCAGCCGCTTTACGGGGGGAACTGAAGCTTTCTTT.

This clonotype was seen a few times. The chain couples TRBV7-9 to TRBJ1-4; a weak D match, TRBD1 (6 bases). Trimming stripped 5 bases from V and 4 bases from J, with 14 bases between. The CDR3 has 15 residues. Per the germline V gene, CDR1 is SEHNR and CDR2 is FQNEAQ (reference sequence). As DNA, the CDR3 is TGTGCCAGCAGCCCGGGGGGGGCCGTTAATGAAAAACTGTTTTTT. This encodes CASSPGGAVNEKLFF.

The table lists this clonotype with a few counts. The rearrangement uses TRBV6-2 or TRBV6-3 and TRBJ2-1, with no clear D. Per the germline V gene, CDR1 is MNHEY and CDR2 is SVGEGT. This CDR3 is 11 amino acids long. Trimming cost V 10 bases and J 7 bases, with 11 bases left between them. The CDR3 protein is CATLRLNEQFF. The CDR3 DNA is TGTGCCACTCTCAGGTTGAATGAGCAGTTCTTC.

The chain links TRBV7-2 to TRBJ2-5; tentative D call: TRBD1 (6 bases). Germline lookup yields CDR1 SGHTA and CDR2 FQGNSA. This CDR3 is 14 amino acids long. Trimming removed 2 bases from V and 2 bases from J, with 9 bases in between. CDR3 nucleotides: TGTGCCAGCAGCTTAACAGGGTTACAAGAGACCCAGTACTTC. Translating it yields CASSLTGLQETQYF.

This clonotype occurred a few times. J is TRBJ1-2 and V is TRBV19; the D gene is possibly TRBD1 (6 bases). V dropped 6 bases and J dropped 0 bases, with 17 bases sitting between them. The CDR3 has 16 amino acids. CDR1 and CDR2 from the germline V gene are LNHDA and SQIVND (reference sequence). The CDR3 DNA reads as TGTGCCAGTAGCAATCCGGGACAAGGGACTAACTATGGCTACACCTTC. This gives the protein CASSNPGQGTNYGYTF.

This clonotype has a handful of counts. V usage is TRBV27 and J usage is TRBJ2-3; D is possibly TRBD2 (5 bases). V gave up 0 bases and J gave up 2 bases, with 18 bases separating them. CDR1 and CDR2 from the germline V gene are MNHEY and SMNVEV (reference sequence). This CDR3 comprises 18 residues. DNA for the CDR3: TGTGCCAGCAGTTTATCGCCGACTCCCTCGGGGATCACAGATACGCAGTATTTT. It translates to CASSLSPTPSGITDTQYF.

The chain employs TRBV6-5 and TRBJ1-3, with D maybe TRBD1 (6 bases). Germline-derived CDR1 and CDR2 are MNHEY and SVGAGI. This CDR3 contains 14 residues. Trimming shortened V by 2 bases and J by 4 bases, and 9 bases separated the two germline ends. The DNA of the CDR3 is TGTGCCAGCAGTTACCGCAGGGGAGGAAACACCATATATTTT. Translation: CASSYRRGGNTIYF.

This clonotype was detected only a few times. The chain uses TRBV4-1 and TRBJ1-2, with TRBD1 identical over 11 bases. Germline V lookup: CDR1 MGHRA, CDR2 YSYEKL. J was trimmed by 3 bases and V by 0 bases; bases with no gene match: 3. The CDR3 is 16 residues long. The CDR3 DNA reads TGCGCCAGCAGCCAAGACCGGACAGGGGGCGACTATGGCTACACCTTC. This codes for CASSQDRTGGDYGYTF.

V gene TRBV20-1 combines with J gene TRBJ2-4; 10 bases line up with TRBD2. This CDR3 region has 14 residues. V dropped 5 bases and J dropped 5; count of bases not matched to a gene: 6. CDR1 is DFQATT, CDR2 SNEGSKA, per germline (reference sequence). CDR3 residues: CSAPSGRGQNIQYF. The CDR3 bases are TGCAGTGCTCCAAGCGGGAGGGGGCAAAACATTCAGTACTTC.

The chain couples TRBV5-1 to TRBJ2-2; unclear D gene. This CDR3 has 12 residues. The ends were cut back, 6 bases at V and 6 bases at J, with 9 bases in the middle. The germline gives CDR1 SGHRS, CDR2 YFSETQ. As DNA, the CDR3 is TGCGCCAGCAAGTATCTGGCCGGGGAGCTGTTTTTT. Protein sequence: CASKYLAGELFF.